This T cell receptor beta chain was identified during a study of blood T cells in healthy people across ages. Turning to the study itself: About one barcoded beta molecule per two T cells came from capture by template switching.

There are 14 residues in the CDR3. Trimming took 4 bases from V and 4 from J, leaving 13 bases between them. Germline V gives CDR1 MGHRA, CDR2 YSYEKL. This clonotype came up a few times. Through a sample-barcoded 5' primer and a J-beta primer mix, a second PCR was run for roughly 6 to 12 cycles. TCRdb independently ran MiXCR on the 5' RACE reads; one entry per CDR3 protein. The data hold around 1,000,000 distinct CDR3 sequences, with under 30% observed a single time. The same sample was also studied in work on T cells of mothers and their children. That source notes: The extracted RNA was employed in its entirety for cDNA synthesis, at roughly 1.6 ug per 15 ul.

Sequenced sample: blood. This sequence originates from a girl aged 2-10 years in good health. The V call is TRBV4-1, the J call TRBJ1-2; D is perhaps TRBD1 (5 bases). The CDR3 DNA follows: TGCGCCAGCAGCCCGGGGGGGGTGGTCTATGGCTACACCTTC. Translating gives CASSPGGVVYGYTF.